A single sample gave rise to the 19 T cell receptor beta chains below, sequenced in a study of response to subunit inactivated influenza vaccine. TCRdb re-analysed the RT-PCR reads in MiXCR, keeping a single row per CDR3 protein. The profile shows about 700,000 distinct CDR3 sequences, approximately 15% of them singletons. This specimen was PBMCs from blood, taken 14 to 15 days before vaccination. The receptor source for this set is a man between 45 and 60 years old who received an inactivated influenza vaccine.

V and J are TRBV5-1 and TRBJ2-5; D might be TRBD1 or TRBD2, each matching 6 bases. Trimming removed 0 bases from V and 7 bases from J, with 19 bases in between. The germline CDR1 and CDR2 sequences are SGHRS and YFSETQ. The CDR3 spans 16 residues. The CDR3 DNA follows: TGCGCCAGCAGCTTGGCCCGGGACACGGTGCGGGGGACCCAGTACTTC. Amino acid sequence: CASSLARDTVRGTQYF.

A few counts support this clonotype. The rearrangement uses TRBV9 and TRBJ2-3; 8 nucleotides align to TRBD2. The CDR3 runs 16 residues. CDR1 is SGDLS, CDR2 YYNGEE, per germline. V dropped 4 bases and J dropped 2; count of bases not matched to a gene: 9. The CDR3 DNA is TGTGCCAGCAGCCCGCCAGCGGGAGTGGCCACAGATACGCAGTATTTT. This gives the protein CASSPPAGVATDTQYF. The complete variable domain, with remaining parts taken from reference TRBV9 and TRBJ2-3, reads DSGVTQTPKHLITATGQRVTLRCSPRSGDLSVYWYQQSLDQGLQFLIQYYNGEERAKGNILERFSAQQFPDLHSELNLSSLELGDSALYFCASSPPAGVATDTQYFGPGTRLTVL.

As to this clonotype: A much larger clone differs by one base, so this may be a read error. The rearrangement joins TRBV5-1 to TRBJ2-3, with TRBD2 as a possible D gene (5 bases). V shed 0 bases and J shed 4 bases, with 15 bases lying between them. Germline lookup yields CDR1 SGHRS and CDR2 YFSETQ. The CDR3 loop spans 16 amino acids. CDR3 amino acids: CASSLARSYSADTQYF. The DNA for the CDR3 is TGCGCCAGCAGCTTGGCACGCTCTTATAGCGCAGATACGCAGTATTTT. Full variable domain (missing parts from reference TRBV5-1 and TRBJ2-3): KAGVTQTPRYLIKTRGQQVTLSCSPISGHRSVSWYQQTPGQGLQFLFEYFSETQRNKGNFPGRFSGRQFSNSRSEMNVSTLELGDSALYLCASSLARSYSADTQYFGPGTRLTVL.

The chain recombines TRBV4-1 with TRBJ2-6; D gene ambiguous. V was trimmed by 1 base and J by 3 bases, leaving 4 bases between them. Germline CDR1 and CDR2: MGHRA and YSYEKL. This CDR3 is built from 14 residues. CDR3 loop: CASSQAIGANVLTF. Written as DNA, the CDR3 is TGCGCCAGCAGCCAAGCGATTGGGGCCAACGTCCTGACTTTC.

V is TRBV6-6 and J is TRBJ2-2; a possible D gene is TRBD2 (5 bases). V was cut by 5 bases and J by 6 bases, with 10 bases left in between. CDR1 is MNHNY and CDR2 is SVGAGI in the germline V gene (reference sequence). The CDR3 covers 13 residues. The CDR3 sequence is CASSGGFSGELFF. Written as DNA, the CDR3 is TGTGCCAGCAGTGGCGGGTTCTCCGGGGAGCTGTTTTTT.

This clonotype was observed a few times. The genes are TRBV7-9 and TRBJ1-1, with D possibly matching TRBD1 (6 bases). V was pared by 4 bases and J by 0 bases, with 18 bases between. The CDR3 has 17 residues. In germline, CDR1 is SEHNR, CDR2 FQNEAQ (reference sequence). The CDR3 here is CASSYTRMTGMNTEAFF. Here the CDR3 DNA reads TGTGCCAGCAGCTACACCCGAATGACAGGCATGAACACTGAAGCTTTCTTT.

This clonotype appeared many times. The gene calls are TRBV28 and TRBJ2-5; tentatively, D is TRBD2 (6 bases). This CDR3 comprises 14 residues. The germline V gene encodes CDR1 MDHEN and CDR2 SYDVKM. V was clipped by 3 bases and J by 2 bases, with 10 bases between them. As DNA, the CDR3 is TGTGCCAGCAGTTTTTTCGGGGGTCAAGAGACCCAGTACTTC. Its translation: CASSFFGGQETQYF.

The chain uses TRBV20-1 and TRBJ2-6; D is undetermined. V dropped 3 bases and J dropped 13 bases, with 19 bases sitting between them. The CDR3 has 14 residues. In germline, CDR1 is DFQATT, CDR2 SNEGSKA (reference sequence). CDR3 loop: CSASADPTEEVLTF. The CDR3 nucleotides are TGCAGTGCTAGTGCCGATCCCACAGAAGAGGTCCTGACTTTC.

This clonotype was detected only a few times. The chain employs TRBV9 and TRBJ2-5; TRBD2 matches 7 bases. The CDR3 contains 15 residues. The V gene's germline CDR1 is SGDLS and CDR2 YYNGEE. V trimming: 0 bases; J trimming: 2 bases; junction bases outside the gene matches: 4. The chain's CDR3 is CASSVAGGNQETQYF. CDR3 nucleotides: TGTGCCAGCAGCGTAGCGGGAGGCAATCAAGAGACCCAGTACTTC.

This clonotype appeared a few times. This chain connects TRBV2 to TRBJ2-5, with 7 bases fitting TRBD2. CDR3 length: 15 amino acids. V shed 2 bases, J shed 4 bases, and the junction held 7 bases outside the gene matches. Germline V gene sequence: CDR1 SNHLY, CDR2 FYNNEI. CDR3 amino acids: CASSERRASGETQYF. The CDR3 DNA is TGTGCCAGCAGTGAAAGGCGGGCTAGCGGAGAGACCCAGTACTTC.

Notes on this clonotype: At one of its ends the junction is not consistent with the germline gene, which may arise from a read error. The CDR3 loop is CSSSVQGAHEQYF. In DNA, the CDR3 is TGCTCCAGCAGCGTACAGGGGGCCCACGAGCAGTACTTC. The J gene is TRBJ2-7, the V gene TRBV5-1; TRBD1 aligns across 9 bases. The CDR3 totals 13 residues. The germline gives CDR1 SGHRS, CDR2 YFSETQ. The whole variable domain, filled in from reference TRBV5-1 and TRBJ2-7, reads KAGVTQTPRYLIKTRGQQVTLSCSPISGHRSVSWYQQTPGQGLQFLFEYFSETQRNKGNFPGRFSGRQFSNSRSEMNVSTLELGDSALYLCSSSVQGAHEQYFGPGTRLTVT.

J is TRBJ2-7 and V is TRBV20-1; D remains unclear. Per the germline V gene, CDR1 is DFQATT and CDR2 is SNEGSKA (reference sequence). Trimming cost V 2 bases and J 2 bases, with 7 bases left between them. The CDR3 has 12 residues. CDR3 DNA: TGCAGTGCTAGACCACCGACCTACGAGCAGTACTTC. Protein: CSARPPTYEQYF.

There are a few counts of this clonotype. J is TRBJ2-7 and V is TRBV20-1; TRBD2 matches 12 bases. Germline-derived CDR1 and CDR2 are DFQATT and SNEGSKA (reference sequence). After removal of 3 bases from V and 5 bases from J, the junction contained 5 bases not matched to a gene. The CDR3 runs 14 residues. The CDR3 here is CSARSLAGGNEQYF. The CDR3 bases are TGCAGTGCTAGGTCCCTAGCGGGGGGGAACGAGCAGTACTTC.

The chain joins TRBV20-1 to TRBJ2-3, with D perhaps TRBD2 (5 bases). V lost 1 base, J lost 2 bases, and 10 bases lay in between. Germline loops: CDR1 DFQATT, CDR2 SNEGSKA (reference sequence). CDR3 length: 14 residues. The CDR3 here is CSARARGYTDTQYF. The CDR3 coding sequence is TGCAGTGCTAGAGCCCGGGGATACACAGATACGCAGTATTTT.

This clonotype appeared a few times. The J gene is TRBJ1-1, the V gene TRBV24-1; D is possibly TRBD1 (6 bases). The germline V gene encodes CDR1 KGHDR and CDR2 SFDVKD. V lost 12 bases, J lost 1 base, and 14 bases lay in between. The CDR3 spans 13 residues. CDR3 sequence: CAVSGQGNTEAFF. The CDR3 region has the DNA TGTGCCGTATCGGGACAAGGGAACACTGAAGCTTTCTTT.

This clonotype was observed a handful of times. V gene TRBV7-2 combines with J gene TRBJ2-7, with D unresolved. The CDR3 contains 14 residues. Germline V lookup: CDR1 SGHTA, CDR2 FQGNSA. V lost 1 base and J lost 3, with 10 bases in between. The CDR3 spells CASSLELGGYEQYF. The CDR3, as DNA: TGTGCCAGCAGCTTAGAGCTGGGTGGCTACGAGCAGTACTTC.

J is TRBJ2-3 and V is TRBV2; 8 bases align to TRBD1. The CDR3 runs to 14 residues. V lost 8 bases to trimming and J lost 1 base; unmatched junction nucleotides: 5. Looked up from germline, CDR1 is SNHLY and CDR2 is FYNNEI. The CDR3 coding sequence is TGTGCCAGCCAAGACAGGGGCGGCACAGATACGCAGTATTTT. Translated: CASQDRGGTDTQYF.

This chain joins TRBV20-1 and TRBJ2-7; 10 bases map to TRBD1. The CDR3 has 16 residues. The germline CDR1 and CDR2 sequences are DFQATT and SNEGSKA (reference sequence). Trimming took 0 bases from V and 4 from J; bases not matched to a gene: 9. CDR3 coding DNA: TGCAGTGCTAGAGAGTTTAGGGACAGGGGTTTTTACGAGCAGTACTTC. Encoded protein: CSAREFRDRGFYEQYF.

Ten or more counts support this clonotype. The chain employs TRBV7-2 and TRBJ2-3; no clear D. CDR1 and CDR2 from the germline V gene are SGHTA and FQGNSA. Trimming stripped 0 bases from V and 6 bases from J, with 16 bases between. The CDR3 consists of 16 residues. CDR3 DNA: TGTGCCAGCAGCTTAGCGGTTTCCGCGGCGCAGGATACGCAGTATTTT. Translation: CASSLAVSAAQDTQYF.